This T cell receptor (beta chain) was recovered during a study of T cells in Graves' hyperthyroidism and ophthalmopathy. In the study overall: Specimen type is peripheral blood, collected at initial diagnosis prior to any treatment. Study results and caveats: In the analysis, a 13 V-J model separated ophthalmopathy from stable hyperthyroidism.

There were TCR beta CDR3 regions amplified from RNA transcripts. The TCR CDR3 was amplified in a first-round RT-PCR using the HTBI primer set. TCRdb fed the multiplex PCR reads into MiXCR, producing one record per CDR3 protein. Here the sample spans hundreds of thousands of distinct CDR3 sequences, about 15% being singletons. The CDR3 has 15 residues. Germline values: CDR1 LNHDA, CDR2 SQIVND (reference sequence). V was shortened by 5 bases and J by 4 bases, with 14 bases between the two germline ends. Among the patients, aged 18 to 65, hyperthyroidism was newly diagnosed and had lasted under 2 months. Reasons for excluding patients were uncontrolled infection, other autoimmune disease, pregnancy or lactation. Concerning this clonotype: Its cognate antigen is unknown.

The sequence was collected from a woman aged 18-29 years with Graves' hyperthyroidism. V gene TRBV19 combines with J gene TRBJ2-2; D is tentatively TRBD1 or TRBD2 (5 bases each). The sequenced sample was blood. CDR3 nucleotides: TGTGCCAGTAGTCTTAGGTGGGGGAGCACCGGGGAGCTGTTTTTT. Translating gives CASSLRWGSTGELFF.